The present entry profiles one T cell receptor beta chain with its context. Its matching antigen is unknown. Exposure to brentuximab vedotin varied, and each patient had relapsed following autologous stem cell transplantation. The record originates from a study of PD-1 blockade in classical Hodgkin lymphoma. As for the study in general: The nivolumab dose that patients received was 3 mg/kg, given intravenously every 2 weeks. Points from the study as a whole: Complete responders started with a diversity level that resembled newly diagnosed patients at baseline. Only CD4+ TCR diversity, not CD8+, had risen significantly by C4D1. Patients starting nivolumab under 1 year after ASCT were excluded.

CDR1 is SGHDN and CDR2 is FVKESK in the germline V gene. Trimming removed 1 base from V and 11 bases from J, with 14 bases in between. This CDR3 is 13 amino acids long. TCRdb's copy holds only in-frame clones and misses some; the assay was immunoSEQ multiplex PCR. The table lists approximately 57,000 clones, about 91% of them singletons, with roughly a tenth in the top ten. Sample: peripheral blood mononuclear cells (PBMCs), taken before the second cycle of nivolumab. The chain carries TRBV14 and TRBJ1-1; a weak D match, TRBD1 (6 bases). The receptor's source is a human donor with classical Hodgkin lymphoma. The CDR3: CASSQGRGYPAFF. The CDR3 DNA reads TGTGCCAGCAGCCAAGGCAGGGGCTATCCGGCTTTCTTT.